This entry features one T cell receptor beta chain sequence. The antigen is unknown. The CDR3 extends over 16 amino acids. These data come from a study of cytomegalovirus exposure and HLA in healthy donors. Study-wide results and caveats: Reportedly, diagnosis of cytomegalovirus status by the classifier showed high specificity and sensitivity.

The PCR was carried out with 60 Vbeta primers and 13 Jbeta primers. Data came from immunoSEQ multiplex PCR; TCRdb stores just in-frame clones and leaves some out. Here the sample table reports 120,000 to 150,000 clones. The chain has TRBV21-1 and TRBJ1-1; the table's TRBD1 call for D was not verified on the DNA. TRBV21-1 is marked as a pseudogene. The sample taken for sequencing was PBMCs. This clonotype was sampled from a woman aged 18-35 years in good health and CMV-seronegative. CDR3 bases: TGTGCCAGCAGCCCTCGACAGGGGGCGCGTCTCACTGAAGCTTTCTTT. Translated, it gives CASSPRQGARLTEAFF.